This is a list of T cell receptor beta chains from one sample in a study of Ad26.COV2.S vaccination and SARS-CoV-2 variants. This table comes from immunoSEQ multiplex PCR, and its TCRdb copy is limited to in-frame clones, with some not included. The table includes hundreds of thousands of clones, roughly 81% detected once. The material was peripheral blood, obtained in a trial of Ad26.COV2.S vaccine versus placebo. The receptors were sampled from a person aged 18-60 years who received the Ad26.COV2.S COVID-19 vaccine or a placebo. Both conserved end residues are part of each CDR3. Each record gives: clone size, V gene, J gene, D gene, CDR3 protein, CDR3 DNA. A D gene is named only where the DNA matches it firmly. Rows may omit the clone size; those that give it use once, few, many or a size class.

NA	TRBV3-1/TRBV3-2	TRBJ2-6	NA	CASSLQGSYSGANVLTF	TGTGCCAGCAGCTTACAGGGTAGTTATTCTGGGGCCAACGTCCTGACTTTC
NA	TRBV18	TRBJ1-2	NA	CASSPRIVPIPYGYTF	TGTGCCAGCTCACCACGCATAGTCCCCATCCCCTATGGCTACACCTTC
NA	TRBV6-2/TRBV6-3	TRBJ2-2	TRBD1	CASSRTGKATGELFF	TGTGCCAGCAGCCGGACAGGGAAGGCCACCGGGGAGCTGTTTTTT
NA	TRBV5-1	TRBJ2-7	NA	CASRVDAYEQYF	TGCGCCAGCAGGGTGGACGCCTACGAGCAGTACTTC
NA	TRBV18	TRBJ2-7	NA	CASSLQRNYEQYF	TGTGCCAGCTCACTACAGAGGAACTACGAGCAGTACTTC
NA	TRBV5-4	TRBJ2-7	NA	CASSAIPGHGGDEQYF	TGTGCCAGCAGCGCCATACCGGGACACGGAGGCGACGAGCAGTACTTC
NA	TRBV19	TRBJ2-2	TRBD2	CASSTSGANTGELFF	TGTGCCAGTAGTACTAGCGGAGCGAACACCGGGGAGCTGTTTTTT
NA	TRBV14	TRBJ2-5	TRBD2	CASSPGRTSGRETQYF	TGTGCCAGCAGCCCTGGGCGGACTAGCGGGCGGGAGACCCAGTACTTC
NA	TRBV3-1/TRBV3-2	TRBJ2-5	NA	CASSQVGGPETQYF	TGTGCCAGCAGCCAAGTTGGGGGGCCAGAGACCCAGTACTTC
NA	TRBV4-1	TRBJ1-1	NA	CASSPREGRSWGTEAFF	TGCGCCAGCAGCCCTCGGGAAGGGCGGAGCTGGGGCACTGAAGCTTTCTTT
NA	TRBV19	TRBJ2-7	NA	CASSNPRNSYEQYF	TGTGCCAGTAGTAACCCCAGGAACTCCTACGAGCAGTACTTC
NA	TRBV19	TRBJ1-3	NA	CASSTGTSGNTIYF	TGTGCCAGTAGTACGGGGACATCGGGAAACACCATATATTTT
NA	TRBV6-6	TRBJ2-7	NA	CASSYVGGYEQYF	TGTGCCAGCAGCTACGTTGGGGGGTACGAGCAGTACTTC
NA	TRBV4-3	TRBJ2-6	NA	CASSQTGFSGANVLTF	TGCGCCAGCAGCCAGACAGGATTCTCTGGGGCCAACGTCCTGACTTTC
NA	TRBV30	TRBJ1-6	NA	CAWSPNAGVAYNSPLHF	TGTGCCTGGAGTCCTAACGCAGGGGTCGCCTATAATTCACCCCTCCACTTT
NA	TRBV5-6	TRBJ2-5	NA	CASSQDVSRTQYF	TGTGCCAGCAGCCAGGACGTTTCGAGGACCCAGTACTTC
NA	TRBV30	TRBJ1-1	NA	CAASPGLPGAFF	TGTGCCGCCTCCCCGGGACTTCCCGGGGCTTTCTTT
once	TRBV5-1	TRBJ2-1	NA	CASSSEGSSYNEQFF	TGCGCCAGCAGCAGTGAGGGAAGCTCCTACAATGAGCAGTTCTTC
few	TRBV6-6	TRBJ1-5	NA	CASSYYSSNQPQHF	TGTGCCAGCAGTTACTACAGTAGCAATCAGCCCCAGCATTTT
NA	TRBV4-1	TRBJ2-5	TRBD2	CASSQTSGRQETQYF	TGCGCCAGCAGCCAGACTAGCGGGAGGCAAGAGACCCAGTACTTC
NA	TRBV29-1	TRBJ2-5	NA	CSVRPNFQETQYF	TGCAGCGTTCGACCGAATTTCCAAGAGACCCAGTACTTC
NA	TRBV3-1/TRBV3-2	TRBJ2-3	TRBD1	CASSQHGRQGAQPDTQYF	TGTGCCAGCAGCCAACACGGTCGACAGGGGGCGCAACCAGATACGCAGTATTTT
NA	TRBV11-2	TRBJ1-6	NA	CASSLGDGSYNSPLHF	TGTGCCAGCAGCTTAGGGGACGGGTCCTATAATTCACCCCTCCACTTT
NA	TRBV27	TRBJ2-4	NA	CASRELVKNIQYF	TGTGCCAGCCGAGAACTAGTCAAAAACATTCAGTACTTC
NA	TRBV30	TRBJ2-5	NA	CAWGGGETQYF	TGTGCCTGGGGCGGAGGGGAGACCCAGTACTTC
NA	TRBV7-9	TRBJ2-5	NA	CASCLTAQETQYF	TGTGCCAGCTGCTTGACGGCCCAAGAGACCCAGTACTTC
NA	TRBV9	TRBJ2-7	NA	CASSQESDEQYF	TGTGCCAGCAGCCAAGAAAGCGACGAGCAGTACTTC
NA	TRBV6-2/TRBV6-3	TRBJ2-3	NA	CASSYGQLLGDTQYF	TGTGCCAGCAGTTACGGGCAACTCCTGGGGGATACGCAGTATTTT
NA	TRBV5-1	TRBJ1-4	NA	CATSLGSGDGEKLFF	TGCGCCACCAGCCTCGGGAGTGGCGACGGTGAAAAACTGTTTTTT
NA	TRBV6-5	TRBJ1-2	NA	CASRIDRNYGYTF	TGTGCCAGCAGAATCGACAGAAACTATGGCTACACCTTC
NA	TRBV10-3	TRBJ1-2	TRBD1	CAISEGGTGGNYGYTF	TGTGCCATCAGTGAAGGCGGGACAGGGGGAAACTATGGCTACACCTTC
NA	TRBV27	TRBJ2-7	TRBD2	CASSLQAGVRYEQYF	TGTGCCAGCAGTTTACAGGCGGGAGTAAGGTACGAGCAGTACTTC
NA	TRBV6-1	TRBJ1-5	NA	CASSERWGDQPQHF	TGTGCCAGCAGTGAACGGTGGGGAGATCAGCCCCAGCATTTT
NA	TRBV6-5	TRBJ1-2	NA	CASSYSAGGGYTF	TGTGCCAGCAGTTACTCGGCGGGGGGAGGCTACACCTTC
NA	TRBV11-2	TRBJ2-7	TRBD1	CASSVGQGSYEQYF	TGTGCCAGCAGCGTAGGACAGGGTTCCTACGAGCAGTACTTC
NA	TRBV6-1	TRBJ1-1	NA	CASSEGGGTEAFF	TGTGCCAGCAGTGAGGGGGGAGGCACTGAAGCTTTCTTT
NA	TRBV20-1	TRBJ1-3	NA	CSARTGNTIYF	TGCAGTGCTAGGACCGGAAACACCATATATTTT
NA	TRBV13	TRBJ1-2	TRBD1	CASSRGQGSNYGYTF	TGTGCCAGCAGCCGGGGACAGGGGTCCAACTATGGCTACACCTTC
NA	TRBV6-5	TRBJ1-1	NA	CASSRQNTEAFF	TGTGCCAGCAGCAGACAGAACACTGAAGCTTTCTTT
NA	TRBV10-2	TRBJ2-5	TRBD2	CASSGSGLAKETQYF	TGCGCCAGCAGTGGCAGTGGACTAGCGAAGGAGACCCAGTACTTC